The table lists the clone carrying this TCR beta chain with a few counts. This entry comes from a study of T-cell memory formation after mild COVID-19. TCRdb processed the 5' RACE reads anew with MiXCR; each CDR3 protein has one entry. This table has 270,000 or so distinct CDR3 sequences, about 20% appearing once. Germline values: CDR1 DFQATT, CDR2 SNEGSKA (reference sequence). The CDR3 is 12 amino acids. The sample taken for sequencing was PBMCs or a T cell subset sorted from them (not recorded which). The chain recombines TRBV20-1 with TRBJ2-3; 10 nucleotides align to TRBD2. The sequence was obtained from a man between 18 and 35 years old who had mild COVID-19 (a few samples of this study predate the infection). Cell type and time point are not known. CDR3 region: CSGTSAIDTQYF. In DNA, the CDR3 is TGCAGCGGGACTAGCGCTATAGATACGCAGTATTTT.